One and the same sample provided the 25 T cell receptor beta chains below, sequenced in a study of CXCR3-negative and CXCR3-positive naive CD8 T cells. UMI-tagged TRB cDNA libraries were built via 5' RACE. TCRdb reprocessed the 5' RACE reads, with one entry per CDR3 protein and no DNA. The table lists tens of thousands of distinct CDR3 sequences. What was sequenced was naive CXCR3- CD8+ T cells from blood. The subset is: CD45RO-CCR7+CD27+CD95- naive CD8+ T cells lacking CXCR3 (TNR3-). The receptors derive from a human donor in good health. Some clones in this sample may be carry-over from other donors' samples.

The chain joins TRBV5-6 to TRBJ2-5; TCRdb names TRBD2, which stays unverified in the absence of DNA. This CDR3 is built from 15 residues. Germline-derived CDR1 and CDR2 are SGHDT and YYEEEE. This chain's CDR3 is CASSLELTSLETQYF.

The V call is TRBV20-1, the J call TRBJ2-7; the TCRdb D gene call, TRBD1, has no DNA to confirm it. The CDR3 loop spans 13 amino acids. Germline V CDR1 and CDR2: DFQATT, SNEGSKA (reference sequence). The CDR3 is CSAEGANSYEQYF.

CDR3 amino acids: CASSLSAGTYNEQFF. The chain employs TRBV7-3 and TRBJ2-1; with no DNA, the TCRdb D assignment of TRBD2 cannot be verified. There are 15 residues in the CDR3. Germline assignment: CDR1 SGHTA and CDR2 FQGTGA.

This chain joins TRBV7-2 and TRBJ2-4; TCRdb outputs TRBD1, but without DNA this stays unchecked. Germline V gene sequence: CDR1 SGHTA, CDR2 FQGNSA. CDR3 length: 16 amino acids. CDR3 residues: CASSLTGELRIDIQYF. Looking up the rest from reference TRBV7-2 and TRBJ2-4 gives the full variable domain: GAGVSQSPSNKVTEKGKDVELRCDPISGHTALYWYRQSLGQGLEFLIYFQGNSAPDKSGLPSDRFSAERTGGSVSTLTIQRTQQEDSAVYLCASSLTGELRIDIQYFGAGTRLSVL.

V and J are TRBV29-1 and TRBJ2-5; TCRdb gives TRBD1 as the D gene, but with no DNA this cannot be confirmed. Germline CDR1 and CDR2: SQVTM and ANQGSEA. The CDR3 sequence is 15 residues long. The CDR3 loop is CSVGPRGRLQETQYF.

This chain connects TRBV14 to TRBJ2-7; TCRdb selects TRBD1, and the lack of DNA leaves this call unchecked. The germline gives CDR1 SGHDN, CDR2 FVKESK. The CDR3 is made up of 14 amino acids. The CDR3 reads CASSQWQGAYEQYF.

The gene calls are TRBV5-1 and TRBJ2-4; TCRdb designates TRBD2, a call that cannot be tested without DNA. Germline V gives CDR1 SGHRS, CDR2 YFSETQ. The CDR3 extends over 18 amino acids. The CDR3 spells CASSLDLAGGLAKNIQYF.

The J gene is TRBJ2-1, the V gene TRBV29-1. The CDR3 runs 12 residues. Germline CDR1 SQVTM, CDR2 ANQGSEA. CDR3 protein: CSLRSSYNEQFF.

The J gene is TRBJ2-1, the V gene TRBV7-9. This CDR3 has 15 residues. CDR1 is SEHNR and CDR2 is FQNEAQ in the germline V gene (reference sequence). CDR3 loop: CASSLSYGPYNEQFF. The full variable domain, rest sourced from reference TRBV7-9 and TRBJ2-1, is DTGVSQNPRHKITKRGQNVTFRCDPISEHNRLYWYRQTLGQGPEFLTYFQNEAQLEKSRLLSDRFSAERPKGSFSTLEIQRTEQGDSAMYLCASSLSYGPYNEQFFGPGTRLTVL.

The CDR3: CAHPPGDPGANVLTF. The chain links TRBV7-2 to TRBJ2-6; TCRdb proposes TRBD1, but this gene call is untestable without DNA. CDR1 is SGHTA and CDR2 is FQGNSA in the germline V gene. The length of the CDR3 is 15 residues.

The rearrangement uses TRBV12-3 or TRBV12-4 and TRBJ2-7; the TRBD1 assignment by TCRdb is unverifiable without DNA. The CDR3 is 15 residues long. CDR3 region: CASSLGPGAAGEQYF.

J is TRBJ2-7 and V is TRBV29-1; the TRBD1 assignment by TCRdb is unverifiable without DNA. Germline loops: CDR1 SQVTM, CDR2 ANQGSEA. This CDR3 is built from 13 residues. CDR3 sequence: CSVSAGTAYEQYF.

This rearrangement joins TRBV7-9 to TRBJ1-3; TCRdb returns TRBD1, unconfirmable since there is no DNA. CDR3 size: 14 residues. Germline V CDR1 and CDR2: SEHNR, FQNEAQ (reference sequence). CDR3 amino acids: CASSRTGYGNTIYF.

The chain recombines TRBV7-9 with TRBJ2-7; TCRdb reports TRBD1, a call that lacks DNA to check it against. The CDR3 is made up of 15 amino acids. Germline V CDR1 and CDR2: SEHNR, FQNEAQ (reference sequence). The CDR3 spells CASSPTDRGPYEQYF.

CDR3 region: CSVESWTGELFF. The rearrangement links TRBV29-1 to TRBJ2-2. The germline V gene has CDR1 SQVTM and CDR2 ANQGSEA. The CDR3 consists of 12 residues.

The chain is built from TRBV29-1 and TRBJ2-2; TCRdb's D call, TRBD1, is unchecked because there is no DNA. Germline V lookup: CDR1 SQVTM, CDR2 ANQGSEA. CDR3 length: 17 amino acids. The CDR3 sequence is CSVEDKVGHIGSRELFF.

The V call is TRBV5-1, the J call TRBJ2-3; there is no DNA to check the TCRdb D call of TRBD2. Germline assignment: CDR1 SGHRS and CDR2 YFSETQ. The CDR3 totals 18 residues. The CDR3 reads CASRLGTSVVVGTDTQYF.

CDR3 in amino acids: CSVDGGDTQYF. The chain joins TRBV29-1 to TRBJ2-3. This CDR3 comprises 11 residues. The V gene's germline CDR1 is SQVTM and CDR2 ANQGSEA.

CDR3 protein: CATSGGDAEQYF. The V gene is TRBV10-2, the J gene TRBJ2-7; without DNA, the TCRdb call of TRBD1 cannot be checked. The germline V gene encodes CDR1 WSHSY and CDR2 SAAADI. The length of the CDR3 is 12 residues.

The chain combines TRBV7-9 with TRBJ2-7; lacking DNA, the TRBD1 call made by TCRdb goes unchecked. Germline V gene data show CDR1 as SEHNR and CDR2 as FQNEAQ (reference sequence). The CDR3 has 15 residues. CDR3 region: CASSSQGEVSYEQYF.

The V call is TRBV21-1, the J call TRBJ2-2. TRBV21-1 is designated a pseudogene. The CDR3 loop spans 17 amino acids. This CDR3 is CASLSWPGTRRAGELFF.

The V gene is TRBV10-1, the J gene TRBJ2-2; TCRdb picks TRBD2, but there is no DNA to check that call. Looked up from germline, CDR1 is WNHNN and CDR2 is SYGVQD (reference sequence). The CDR3 extends over 18 amino acids. CDR3 residues: CASSDGTSGRLDTGELFF.

The chain joins TRBV7-2 to TRBJ1-1; TCRdb gives TRBD1 as the D gene, but with no DNA this cannot be confirmed. The CDR3 covers 17 residues. The V gene's germline CDR1 is SGHTA and CDR2 FQGNSA. The CDR3 loop is CASFPDRDLFPNTEAFF.

The chain joins TRBV20-1 to TRBJ2-7; lacking DNA, the TRBD1 call made by TCRdb goes unchecked. The germline CDR1 and CDR2 sequences are DFQATT and SNEGSKA (reference sequence). This CDR3 contains 14 residues. The CDR3 loop reads CSALGRFLSYEQYF.

This chain uses TRBV28 with TRBJ2-7; TCRdb returns TRBD1, unconfirmable since there is no DNA. The CDR3 is made up of 14 amino acids. CDR1 MDHEN and CDR2 SYDVKM come from the germline V gene. The CDR3 sequence: CASRRDRGNYEQYF.